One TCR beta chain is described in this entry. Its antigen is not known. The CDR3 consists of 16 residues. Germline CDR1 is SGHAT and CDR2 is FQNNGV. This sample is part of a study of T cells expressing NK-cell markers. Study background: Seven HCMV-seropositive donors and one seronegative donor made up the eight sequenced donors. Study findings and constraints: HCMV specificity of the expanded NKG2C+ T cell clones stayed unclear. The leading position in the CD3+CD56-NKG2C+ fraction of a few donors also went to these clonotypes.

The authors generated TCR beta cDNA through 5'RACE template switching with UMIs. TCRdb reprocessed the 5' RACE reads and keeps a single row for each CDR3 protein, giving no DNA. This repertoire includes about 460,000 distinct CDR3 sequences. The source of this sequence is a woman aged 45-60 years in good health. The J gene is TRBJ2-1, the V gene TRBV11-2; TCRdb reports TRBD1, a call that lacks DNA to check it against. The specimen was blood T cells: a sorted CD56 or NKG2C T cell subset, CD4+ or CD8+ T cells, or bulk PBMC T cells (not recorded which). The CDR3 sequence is CASSLGPDRAHNEQFF. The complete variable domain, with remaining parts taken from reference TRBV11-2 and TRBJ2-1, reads EAGVAQSPRYKIIEKRQSVAFWCNPISGHATLYWYQQILGQGPKLLIQFQNNGVVDDSQLPKDRFSAERLKGVDSTLKIQPAKLEDSAVYLCASSLGPDRAHNEQFFGPGTRLTVL.